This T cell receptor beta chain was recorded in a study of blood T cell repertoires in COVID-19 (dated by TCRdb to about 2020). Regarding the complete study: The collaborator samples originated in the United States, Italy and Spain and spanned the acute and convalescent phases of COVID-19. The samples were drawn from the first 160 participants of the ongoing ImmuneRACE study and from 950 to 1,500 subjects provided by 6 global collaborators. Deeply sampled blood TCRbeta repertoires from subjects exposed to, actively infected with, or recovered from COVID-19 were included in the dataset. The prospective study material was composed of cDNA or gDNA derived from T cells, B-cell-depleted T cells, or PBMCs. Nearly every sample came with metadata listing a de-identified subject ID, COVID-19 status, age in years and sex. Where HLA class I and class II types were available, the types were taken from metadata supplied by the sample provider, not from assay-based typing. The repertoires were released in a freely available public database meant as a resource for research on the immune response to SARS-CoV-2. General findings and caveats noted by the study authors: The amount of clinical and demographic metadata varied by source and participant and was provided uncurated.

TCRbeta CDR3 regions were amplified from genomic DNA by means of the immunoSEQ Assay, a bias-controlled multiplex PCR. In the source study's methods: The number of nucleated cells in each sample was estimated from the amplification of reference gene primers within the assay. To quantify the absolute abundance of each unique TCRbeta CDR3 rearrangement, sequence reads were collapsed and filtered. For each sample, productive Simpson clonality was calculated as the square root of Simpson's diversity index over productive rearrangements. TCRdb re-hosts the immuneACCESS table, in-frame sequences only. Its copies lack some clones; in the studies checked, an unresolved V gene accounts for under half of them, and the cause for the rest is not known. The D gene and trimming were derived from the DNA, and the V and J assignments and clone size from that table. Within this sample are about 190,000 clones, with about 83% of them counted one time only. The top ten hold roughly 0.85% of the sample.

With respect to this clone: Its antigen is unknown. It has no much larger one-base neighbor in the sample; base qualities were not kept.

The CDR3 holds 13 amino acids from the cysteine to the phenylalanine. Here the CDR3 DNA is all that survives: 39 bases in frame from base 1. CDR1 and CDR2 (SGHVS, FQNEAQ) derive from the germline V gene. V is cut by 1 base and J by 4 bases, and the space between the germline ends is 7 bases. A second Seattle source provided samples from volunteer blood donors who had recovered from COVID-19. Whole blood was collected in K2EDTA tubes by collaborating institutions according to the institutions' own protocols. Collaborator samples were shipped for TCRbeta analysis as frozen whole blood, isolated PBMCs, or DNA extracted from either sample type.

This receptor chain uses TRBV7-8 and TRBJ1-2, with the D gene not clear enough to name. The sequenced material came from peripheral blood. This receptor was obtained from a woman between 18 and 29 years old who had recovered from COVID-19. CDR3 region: CASSLGWPYGYTF. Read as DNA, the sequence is TGTGCCAGCAGCTTAGGTTGGCCCTATGGCTACACCTTC.